This T cell receptor (beta chain) was captured in a study of neurological immune-mediated disorders. The time point is: longitudinal time-point 3. The unsorted libraries originated from 2 million PBMCs that had been stored at -80 C. There are many counts of this clonotype. Its matching antigen is unknown. Study results and limitations: HTLV-1-associated myelopathy had the most TCR clonal expansion, while multiple sclerosis had the least, a level that fell below healthy controls.

Germline CDR1 is LGHNA and CDR2 is YSLEER. There are 14 residues in the CDR3. V lost 4 bases and J 6 bases, leaving 16 bases between the germline ends. The making of cDNA relied on 5'RACE with 10-nucleotide random UMIs. TCRdb re-analysed the 5' RACE reads in MiXCR, keeping a single row per CDR3 protein. The profile covers 53,000 or so distinct CDR3 sequences, with roughly 8.8% appearing a single time and 1.9% taken by the ten largest. This TCR came from a woman aged 40 to 49 in good health. Sequenced input: PBMCs. This sequence joins TRBV4-3 and TRBJ2-7; tentatively, D is TRBD1 (6 bases). CDR3 nucleotides: TGCGCCAGCAGCCGAGACAGGCTCCGGGGCGAGCAGTACTTC. Protein sequence: CASSRDRLRGEQYF.